This TCR beta chain was sequenced in a study of T cells in Graves' hyperthyroidism and ophthalmopathy. V was shortened by 1 base and J by 6 bases, with 10 bases between the two germline ends. This CDR3 comprises 13 residues. CDR1 is SGHNT and CDR2 is YENEEA in the germline V gene. This clonotype has only a few counts. TCR beta CDR3 region amplification was performed from RNA transcripts. Carried out on the TCR CDR3, a first-round RT-PCR used the HTBI primer set. TCRdb reanalysed the multiplex PCR reads using MiXCR and keeps one entry per CDR3 protein. The sample lists fewer than 750,000 distinct CDR3 sequences; over 12% were seen once.

This receptor was taken from a woman between 35 and 50 years old with Graves' ophthalmopathy. This chain joins TRBV11-3 and TRBJ2-7; no clear D. Sequenced: blood. The CDR3 DNA follows: TGTGCCAGCAGCTTAGCCACCGTCGGCGAGCAGTACTTC. Protein: CASSLATVGEQYF.